Described below is a single T cell receptor beta chain sequence and its context. These data originate in a study of control samples from healthy donors and cancer patients. The CDR3 is 14 amino acids. Per the germline V gene, CDR1 is GTSNPN and CDR2 is SVGIG (reference sequence). Between the trimmed V and J ends, which lost 2 bases and 4 bases, there was a span of 14 bases. Repertoires were generated with immunoSEQ multiplex PCR, while TCRdb's copy carries only in-frame clones and drops some. Among around 51,000 clones listed, roughly 80% were seen once. The TCR originated in a man between 65 and 80 years old in good health. Source material: blood. The V call is TRBV30, the J call TRBJ1-2, with D unresolved. The CDR3 sequence: CAWSLRLSGYGYTF. DNA of the CDR3: TGTGCCTGGAGTCTCCGGCTCAGTGGCTATGGCTACACCTTC. The full variable domain, completed using reference TRBV30 and TRBJ1-2, is SQTIHQWPATLVQPVGSPLSLECTVEGTSNPNLYWYRQAAGRGLQLLFYSVGIGQISSEVPQNLSASRPQDRQFILSSKKLLLSDSGFYLCAWSLRLSGYGYTFGSGTRLTVV.